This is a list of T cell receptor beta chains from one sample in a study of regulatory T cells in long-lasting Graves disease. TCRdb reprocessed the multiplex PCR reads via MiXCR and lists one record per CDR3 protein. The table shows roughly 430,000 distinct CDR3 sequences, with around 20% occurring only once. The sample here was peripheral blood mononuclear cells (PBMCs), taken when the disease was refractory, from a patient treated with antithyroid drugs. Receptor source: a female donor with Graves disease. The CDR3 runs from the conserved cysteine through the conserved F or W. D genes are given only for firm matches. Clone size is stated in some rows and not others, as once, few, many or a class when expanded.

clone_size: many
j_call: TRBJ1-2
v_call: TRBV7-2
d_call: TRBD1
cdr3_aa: CASSQGGTGGYTF
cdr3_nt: TGTGCCAGCAGCCAAGGGGGCACAGGTGGCTACACCTTC

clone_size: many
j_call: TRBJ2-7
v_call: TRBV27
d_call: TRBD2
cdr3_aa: CASSSGLAGESYEQYF
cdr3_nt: TGTGCCAGCAGTTCCGGACTAGCGGGAGAATCCTACGAGCAGTACTTC

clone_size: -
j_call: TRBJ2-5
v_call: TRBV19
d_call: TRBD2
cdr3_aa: CASSIDRDGGETQYF
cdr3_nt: TGTGCCAGTAGTATAGATCGAGACGGGGGGGAGACCCAGTACTTC

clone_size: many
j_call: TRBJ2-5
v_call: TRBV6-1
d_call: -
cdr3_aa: CASSMTRGETQYF
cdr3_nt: TGTGCCAGCAGCATGACACGGGGCGAGACCCAGTACTTC

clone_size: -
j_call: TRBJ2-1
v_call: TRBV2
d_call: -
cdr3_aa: CASSESAGSHDEPEQFF
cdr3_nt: TGTGCCAGCAGTGAATCGGCAGGGTCCCATGACGAGCCAGAGCAGTTCTTC

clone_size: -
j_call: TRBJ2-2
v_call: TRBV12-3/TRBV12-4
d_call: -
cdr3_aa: CASTLRVGLTGELFF
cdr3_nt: TGTGCCAGCACCCTTCGGGTGGGGCTCACCGGGGAGCTGTTTTTT

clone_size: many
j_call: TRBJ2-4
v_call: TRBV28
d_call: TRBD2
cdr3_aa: CASSPLAGGRNIQYF
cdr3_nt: TGTGCCAGCAGCCCGTTAGCGGGAGGACGAAACATTCAGTACTTC

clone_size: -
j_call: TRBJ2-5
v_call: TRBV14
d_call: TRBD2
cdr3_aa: CASSRYLTSGGETQYF
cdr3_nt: TGTGCCAGCAGCCGCTACCTGACTAGCGGGGGGGAGACCCAGTACTTC

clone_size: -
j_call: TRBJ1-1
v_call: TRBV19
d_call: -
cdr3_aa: CASIRDPANTEAFF
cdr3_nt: TGTGCCAGTATTCGGGACCCGGCGAACACTGAAGCTTTCTTT

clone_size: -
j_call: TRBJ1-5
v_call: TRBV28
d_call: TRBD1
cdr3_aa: CAIKSTGGNQPQHF
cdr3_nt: TGTGCCATCAAATCGACAGGGGGAAATCAGCCCCAGCATTTT

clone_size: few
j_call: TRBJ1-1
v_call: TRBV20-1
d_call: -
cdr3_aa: CSARYRTEVAEAFF
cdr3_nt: TGCAGTGCTAGATATAGGACGGAGGTCGCTGAAGCTTTCTTT

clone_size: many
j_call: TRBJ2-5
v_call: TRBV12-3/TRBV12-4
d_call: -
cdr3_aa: CASSPLGGEETQYF
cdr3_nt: TGTGCCAGCAGTCCCCTTGGTGGGGAGGAGACCCAGTACTTC

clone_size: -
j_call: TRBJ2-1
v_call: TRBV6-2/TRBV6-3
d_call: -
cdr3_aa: CASRTSASSYNEQFF
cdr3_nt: TGTGCCAGCAGAACGAGCGCAAGCTCCTACAATGAGCAGTTCTTC

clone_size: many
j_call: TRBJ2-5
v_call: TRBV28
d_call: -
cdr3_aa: CASRSPGAQQETQYF
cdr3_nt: TGTGCCAGCAGATCACCCGGGGCGCAACAAGAGACCCAGTACTTC

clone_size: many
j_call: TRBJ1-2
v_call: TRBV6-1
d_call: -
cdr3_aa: CASSDMDSYGYTF
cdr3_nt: TGTGCCAGCAGTGACATGGATTCCTATGGCTACACCTTC

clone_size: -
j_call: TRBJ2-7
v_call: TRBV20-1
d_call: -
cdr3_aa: CSAPGPFYEQYF
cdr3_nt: TGCAGTGCACCGGGCCCATTCTACGAGCAGTACTTC

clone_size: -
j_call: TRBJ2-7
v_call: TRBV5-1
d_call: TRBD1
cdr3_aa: CASSPGTGANEQYF
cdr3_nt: TGCGCCAGCAGCCCCGGGACAGGGGCCAACGAGCAGTACTTC

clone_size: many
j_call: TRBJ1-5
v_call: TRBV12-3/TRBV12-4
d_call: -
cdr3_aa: CASSFFAAGGNQPQHF
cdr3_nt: TGTGCCAGCAGTTTTTTTGCCGCAGGGGGCAATCAGCCCCAGCATTTT

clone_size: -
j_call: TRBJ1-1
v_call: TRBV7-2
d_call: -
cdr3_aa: CASSLVLRIEAFF
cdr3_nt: TGTGCCAGCAGCTTAGTGCTCAGGATTGAAGCTTTCTTT

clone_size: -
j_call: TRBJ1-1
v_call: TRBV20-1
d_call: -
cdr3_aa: CSATPTDGLNTEAFF
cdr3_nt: TGCAGTGCCACCCCGACAGACGGATTGAACACTGAAGCTTTCTTT

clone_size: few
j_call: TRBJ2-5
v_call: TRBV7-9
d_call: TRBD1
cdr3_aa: CASSQLGTGSSPWETQYF
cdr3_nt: TGTGCCAGCAGCCAACTGGGGACAGGGTCCTCCCCATGGGAGACCCAGTACTTC

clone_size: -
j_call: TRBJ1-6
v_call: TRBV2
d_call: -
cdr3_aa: CASSVFLRVDIHF
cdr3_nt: TGTGCCAGCAGCGTATTCTTAAGGGTGGATATCCACTTT

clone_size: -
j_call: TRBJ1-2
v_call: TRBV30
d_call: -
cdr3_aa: CAGWANYGYTF
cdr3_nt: TGTGCCGGCTGGGCTAACTATGGCTACACCTTC

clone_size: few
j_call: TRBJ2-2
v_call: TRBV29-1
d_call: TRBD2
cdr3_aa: CSVHLGWEGRGTGELFF
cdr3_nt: TGCAGCGTACACCTAGGGTGGGAGGGCCGTGGGACCGGGGAGCTGTTTTTT

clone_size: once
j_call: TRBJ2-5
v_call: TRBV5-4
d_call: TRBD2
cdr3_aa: CASRGNGLADRQETQYF
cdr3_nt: TGTGCCAGCAGAGGAAATGGACTAGCGGACCGCCAAGAGACCCAGTACTTC

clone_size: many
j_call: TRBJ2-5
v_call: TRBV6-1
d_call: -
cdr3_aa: CASSDRLARETQYF
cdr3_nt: TGTGCCAGCAGTGATCGGCTAGCGCGAGAGACCCAGTACTTC